A selection of T cell receptor beta chains follows, all from one sample in a study of cytomegalovirus exposure and HLA in healthy donors. Only in-frame clones appear in the TCRdb table, and some are missing; sequencing was by immunoSEQ multiplex PCR. The sample records 190,000 or so clones, 80% being singletons. The specimen was PBMCs. Source of these receptors: a boy younger than 18 in good health and CMV-seronegative. CDR3s include the opening cysteine and the closing phenylalanine or tryptophan. D genes are given only for firm matches. Clone size is shown for a subset of rows, as once, few, many or a class of expanded clone.

TRBJ1-2 TRBV14 . . TGTGCCAGCAGCCAAGATCGAGGAGGGCGGGTCTATGGCTACACCTTC CASSQDRGGRVYGYTF
TRBJ1-2 TRBV9 TRBD1 . TGTGCCAGCAGCGGCGGACAGGGAAACTATGGCTACACCTTC CASSGGQGNYGYTF
TRBJ1-1 TRBV27 . . TGTGCCAGCAGTTTATCGAGGGCAGGGGTGAACACTGAAGCTTTCTTT CASSLSRAGVNTEAFF
TRBJ1-2 TRBV13 TRBD1 . TGTGCCAGCAGCCCCCGACAGGGGATAGGGGCCTTC CASSPRQGIGAF
TRBJ1-5 TRBV7-9 . . TGTGCCAGCAGCTTCGCCGGGGAGGTCAATCAGCCCCAGCATTTT CASSFAGEVNQPQHF
TRBJ1-2 TRBV30 . . TGTGCCTGGATTCCGGGGGAGGGCTATGGCTACACCTTC CAWIPGEGYGYTF
TRBJ2-1 TRBV7-3 . . TGTGCCAGCAGCTCACCGGAGGCCGAGGGGGATGAGCAGTTCTTC CASSSPEAEGDEQFF
TRBJ1-5 TRBV30 TRBD1 . TGTGCCTGGAGTGCTGGGACAGGGAGTAATCAGCCCCAGCATTTT CAWSAGTGSNQPQHF
TRBJ2-3 TRBV28 TRBD2 . TGTGCCAGCAGCCTTCATTCGGGAGGGCGGGGGGATACGCAGTATTTT CASSLHSGGRGDTQYF
TRBJ2-2 TRBV7-8 TRBD2 . TGTGCCAGCAGCTCGCCTAGCGGGAGTCGATGGGACACCGGGGAGCTGTTTTTT CASSSPSGSRWDTGELFF
TRBJ2-6 TRBV7-2 . . TGTGCCCGGACAGAGACCATAGTCTCTGGGGCCAACGTCCTGACTTTC CARTETIVSGANVLTF
TRBJ1-1 TRBV30 . . TGTGCCTGGAGTTGGATGGGGAGAGAAGCTTTCTTT CAWSWMGREAFF
TRBJ2-3 TRBV18 . . TGTGCCAGCTCACCAGGGTTGGCGGAGGGAGAAACAGATACGCAGTATTTT CASSPGLAEGETDTQYF
TRBJ2-1 TRBV15 . . TGTGCCACCAAGTCCGGGAGATACAATGAGCAGTTCTTC CATKSGRYNEQFF
TRBJ1-1 TRBV29-1 . few TGCAGCGTCGGGACAATCCCTGGGAACACTGAAGCTTTCTTT CSVGTIPGNTEAFF
TRBJ2-7 TRBV15 TRBD2 once TGTGCCACCAGCGCCCTTGCGGGAGGGCCCTACGAGCAGTACTTC CATSALAGGPYEQYF
TRBJ2-5 TRBV14 . . TGTGCCAGCAGCCCTTCAATAAGGGTGAGGGGGCAAGAGACCCAGTACTTC CASSPSIRVRGQETQYF
TRBJ2-3 TRBV5-1 TRBD2 . TGCGCCAGCAGCCCGGGACTAGCGGGGGCAGAATACACAGATACGCAGTATTTT CASSPGLAGAEYTDTQYF
TRBJ2-4 TRBV19 . . TGTGCCAGTAGAATGGGGGGAAACATTCAGTACTTC CASRMGGNIQYF
TRBJ1-1 TRBV2 TRBD1 few TGTGCCACTAACCCGACAGGGGGCACTGAAGCTTTCTTT CATNPTGGTEAFF
TRBJ2-7 TRBV25-1 TRBD2 . TGTGCCAGCAGTGAATTTCGAATAGCGGGAGCCTACGAGCAGTACTTC CASSEFRIAGAYEQYF
TRBJ1-1 TRBV5-1 . few TGCGCCAGCAGCTTGGAACCGGCGGTCGACGAAGCTTTCTTT CASSLEPAVDEAFF
TRBJ1-2 TRBV29-1 . . TGCAGCGTTCCGGTACTGCGGGGGGCTTTATCTAACTATGGCTACACCTTC CSVPVLRGALSNYGYTF
TRBJ2-2 TRBV5-1 . . TGCGCCAGCAGCTTGCACAGGTCCCTCAACACCGGGGAGCTGTTTTTT CASSLHRSLNTGELFF
TRBJ1-1 TRBV5-8 . . TGTGCCAGCAGCTTGCAGGGAGGGGGGAGCGACACTGAAGCTTTCTTT CASSLQGGGSDTEAFF
TRBJ1-2 TRBV4-1 TRBD1 . TGCGCCAGCAGCCTCGAGGGGGGAGGAATCCGGGACAGGGGGAAGGGCTACACCTTC CASSLEGGGIRDRGKGYTF
TRBJ2-2 TRBV12-5 . . TGTGCTAGTGGTTTGTGGCAGAACACCGGGGAGCTGTTTTTT CASGLWQNTGELFF
TRBJ2-7 TRBV2 TRBD1 . TGTGCCAGCGTTCAACAGGGGTACTCCTACGAGCAGTACTTC CASVQQGYSYEQYF
TRBJ2-7 TRBV7-5 . . TGTGCCAGAAGCTTCGGCGAGCAGTACTTC CARSFGEQYF
TRBJ2-2 TRBV7-8 . . TGTGCCAGCAGCTCTAACCCCGGGGAGCTGTTTTTT CASSSNPGELFF
TRBJ1-2 TRBV5-4 TRBD1 . TGTGCCAGCAGCTTGGCAGGGGGCTACTATGGCTACACCTTC CASSLAGGYYGYTF
TRBJ1-1 TRBV6-5 . . TGTGCCAGTAGTTACTCGACAGGTACTGAAGCTTTCTTT CASSYSTGTEAFF
TRBJ2-2 TRBV28 . once TGTGCCAGCAGACCAGGGGGGTTACAGGGCTCTACCGGGGAGCTGTTTTTT CASRPGGLQGSTGELFF
TRBJ1-5 TRBV19 TRBD1 once TGTGCCAGTACCACTCCACATCGACAGGGGGGACAGCCCCAGCATTTT CASTTPHRQGGQPQHF
TRBJ1-1 TRBV11-1 . . TGTGCCAGCAGCCGAGGGCCAGCTCTCATGAACACTGAAGCTTTCTTT CASSRGPALMNTEAFF
TRBJ2-2 TRBV29-1 . . TGCAGCGTGCGGACAGTAACGAACACCGGGGAGCTGTTTTTT CSVRTVTNTGELFF
TRBJ2-3 TRBV2 . . TGTGCCAGCAGTGGCTCAAGCGGGCGCACAGATACGCAGTATTTT CASSGSSGRTDTQYF
TRBJ2-7 TRBV27 TRBD2 . TGTGCCAGCAGTTCCGCCTCGAGCGGGAGACTTCTCTACGAGCAGTACTTC CASSSASSGRLLYEQYF
TRBJ2-7 TRBV9 . . TGTGCCAGCAGCGTAGGAGACACACCCTACGAGCAGTACTTC CASSVGDTPYEQYF
TRBJ1-3 TRBV28 . . TGTGCCAGCGAAGGCGGAGTTTCCTCTGGAAACACCATATATTTT CASEGGVSSGNTIYF
TRBJ2-7 TRBV25-1 . . TGTGCCAGCAGGAGCGACCGGGACAATCGTCCCGAGCAGTACTTC CASRSDRDNRPEQYF
TRBJ1-3 TRBV19 . . TGTGCCAGTAGTTTCAAGAGACAGGCATATTTT CASSFKRQAYF
TRBJ2-7 TRBV14 . few TGTGCCAGCAGCCCTACAGGGTCCTACGAGCAGTACTTC CASSPTGSYEQYF
TRBJ1-3 TRBV10-3 . few TGTGCCATCAGTGGGACAGAAAACACCATATATTTT CAISGTENTIYF